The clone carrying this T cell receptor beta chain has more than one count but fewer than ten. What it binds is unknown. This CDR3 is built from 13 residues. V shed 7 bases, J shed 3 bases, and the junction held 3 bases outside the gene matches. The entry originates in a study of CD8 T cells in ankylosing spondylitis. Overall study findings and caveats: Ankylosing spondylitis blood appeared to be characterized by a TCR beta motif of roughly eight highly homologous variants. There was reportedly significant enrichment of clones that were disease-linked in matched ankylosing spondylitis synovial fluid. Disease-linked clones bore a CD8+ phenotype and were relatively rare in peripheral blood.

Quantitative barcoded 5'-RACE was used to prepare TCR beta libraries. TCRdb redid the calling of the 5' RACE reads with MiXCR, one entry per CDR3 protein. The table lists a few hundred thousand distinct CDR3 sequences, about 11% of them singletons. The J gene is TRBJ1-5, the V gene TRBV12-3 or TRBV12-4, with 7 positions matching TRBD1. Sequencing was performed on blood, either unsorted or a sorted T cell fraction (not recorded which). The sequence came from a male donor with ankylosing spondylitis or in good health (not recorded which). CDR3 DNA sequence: TGTGCCAGCACGGGACAGCTCAATCAGCCCCAGCATTTT. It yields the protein CASTGQLNQPQHF.